This TCR beta chain was obtained from a study of blood T cell repertoires in COVID-19. Across the whole study: Whether acute or convalescent, the COVID-19 samples came from the United States, Italy and Spain. Sources were T cells, B-cell-depleted T cells, or PBMCs; the material itself was cDNA or gDNA.

V was shortened by 5 bases and J by 6 bases, with 11 bases between the two germline ends. The CDR3 length is 12 residues. CDR1 is SGHRS and CDR2 is YFSETQ in the germline V gene. In the authors' methods: Counts of nucleated cells, estimated from reference gene primer amplification, were obtained. Here immunoSEQ multiplex PCR was the method, and the copy in TCRdb shows in-frame clones only, minus some. V and J calls and clone size are copied from that table; D and trimming were computed from the DNA. The sample contains under 150,000 clones, roughly 84% of which appear only once. Sequenced material: peripheral blood. The clonotype was recovered from a woman between 70 and 85 years old who had recovered from COVID-19. The chain employs TRBV5-1 and TRBJ2-5, with D uncertain. The CDR3, as DNA: TGCGCCAGCAGAGAGGTTTCTAAGACCCAGTACTTC. Translated, it gives CASREVSKTQYF.